A single sample is the source of the 9 T cell receptor beta chains below, sequenced in a study of blood T cell repertoires in COVID-19. Profiled with immunoSEQ multiplex PCR; TCRdb holds only in-frame clones, not every one. The sample shows tens of thousands of clones, 85% to 90% of them seen only once. The sequenced material came from peripheral blood. Receptors were obtained from a woman in her 70s with acute or convalescent COVID-19.

The chain has TRBV28 and TRBJ1-2; TRBD1 agrees at 7 bases. The germline CDR1 and CDR2 sequences are MDHEN and SYDVKM. V lost 8 bases, J lost 10 bases, and 13 bases stayed unmatched. This CDR3 comprises 13 residues. The CDR3 DNA reads as TGTGCCAGCCAGGGGGATACCCGACCAAACTACACCTTC. It specifies CASQGDTRPNYTF.

The chain recombines TRBV6-6 with TRBJ1-5; D not certain. Germline assignment: CDR1 MNHNY and CDR2 SVGAGI (reference sequence). Trimming left V 2 bases short and J 0 bases short, with 11 bases between. The CDR3 is made up of 16 amino acids. The CDR3 nucleotides are TGTGCCAGCAGTTACAAGGCAGACTATAGCAATCAGCCCCAGCATTTT. It specifies CASSYKADYSNQPQHF.

The J gene is TRBJ2-5, the V gene TRBV7-9; 7 bases agree with TRBD2. The CDR3 spans 14 residues. Germline V gene sequence: CDR1 SEHNR, CDR2 FQNEAQ (reference sequence). V lost 4 bases and J lost 5; bases outside the gene matches: 7. The CDR3 nucleotides read TGTGCCAGCAGCTCGCCGGGAGCGGGGGAGACCCAGTACTTC. Residues: CASSSPGAGETQYF.

The chain carries TRBV28 and TRBJ2-7, with 13 bases identical to TRBD2. The length of the CDR3 is 15 residues. Germline-derived CDR1 and CDR2 are MDHEN and SYDVKM. V trimming: 6 bases; J trimming: 7 bases; junction bases outside the gene matches: 9. The CDR3 bases are TGTGCCAGCAGGGCCGGGACTAGCGGGACCCGAGAGCAGTACGTC. It codes for CASRAGTSGTREQYV.

The chain couples TRBV3-1 (or the pseudogene TRBV3-2) to TRBJ2-5, with D maybe TRBD1 (6 bases). CDR1 is LGHDT and CDR2 is YNNKEL in the germline V gene (reference sequence). V was cut by 0 bases and J by 3 bases, with 11 bases left in between. This CDR3 spans 15 amino acids. CDR3 sequence (DNA): TGTGCCAGCAGCCAAGATTGGGCAGGGGAAGAGACCCAGTACTTC. It specifies CASSQDWAGEETQYF.

The rearrangement joins TRBV4-1 to TRBJ2-5; D possibly corresponds to TRBD1 (6 bases). The CDR3 is 14 amino acids. The V end lost 4 bases, the J end lost 4 bases, and 13 bases lay between the germline ends. Germline V gene sequence: CDR1 MGHRA, CDR2 YSYEKL. In DNA form, the CDR3 reads TGCGCCAGCAGCCCTACAGGGTCTCGAGAGACCCAGTACTTC. Translating gives CASSPTGSRETQYF.

In DNA form, the CDR3 reads TGTGCCAGCAATTCCCAGGGGACAGGCTATAATTCACCCCTCCACTTT. This sequence encodes CASNSQGTGYNSPLHF. The chain links TRBV28 to TRBJ1-6; 8 bases agree with TRBD1. The CDR3 runs 16 residues. V lost 7 bases and J lost 3; bases outside the gene matches: 8. Germline V lookup: CDR1 MDHEN, CDR2 SYDVKM.

This rearrangement joins TRBV19 to TRBJ2-1; 9 bases agree with TRBD2. CDR3 length: 13 residues. V shed 9 bases, J shed 5 bases, and the junction held 5 bases outside the gene matches. Germline loops: CDR1 LNHDA, CDR2 SQIVND (reference sequence). CDR3 DNA sequence: TGTGCCAGCTTTATAGCGGGGGACAATGAGCAGTTCTTC. It codes for CASFIAGDNEQFF. The full variable domain, rest sourced from reference TRBV19 and TRBJ2-1, is DGGITQSPKYLFRKEGQNVTLSCEQNLNHDAMYWYRQDPGQGLRLIYYSQIVNDFQKGDIAEGYSVSREKKESFPLTVTSAQKNPTAFYLCASFIAGDNEQFFGPGTRLTVL.

The V gene is TRBV19, the J gene TRBJ1-2, with unresolved D. Germline V CDR1 and CDR2: LNHDA, SQIVND (reference sequence). The V and J ends lost 3 bases and 7 bases respectively, with 18 bases between them. This CDR3 spans 15 amino acids. CDR3 DNA sequence: TGTGCCAGTAGTATCCCTGGCGGCCGAAGTGCTGGCTACACCTTC. It translates to CASSIPGGRSAGYTF.